This TCR beta chain was retrieved from a study of CD8+CD57+ T cells in acquired aplastic anemia. Study-level points and caveats: Patients and healthy controls showed no significant CD8+ Simpson's diversity difference.

Germline V CDR1 and CDR2: SGHAT, FQNNGV. V was pared by 0 bases and J by 3 bases, with 14 bases between. There are 16 residues in the CDR3. With regard to this clonotype: No antigen is known for it.

The study profiled TCR beta VDJ and CDR3 using genomic DNA as template. TCRdb called the reads again in MiXCR, with one record for every CDR3 protein. The sample includes 150,000 to 200,000 distinct CDR3 sequences, 64% of them seen just once. This TCR came from a human donor with severe aplastic anemia or a healthy control (not recorded which). The chain recombines TRBV11-2 with TRBJ1-2; tentative D call: TRBD1 (5 bases). What was sequenced was sorted CD4+, CD8+, or CD8+CD57+ T cells (not recorded which) from PBMCs. CDR3 in amino acids: CASSLETQGYYYGYTF. In nucleotides, the CDR3 is TGTGCCAGCAGCTTAGAAACGCAGGGATATTACTATGGCTACACCTTC.